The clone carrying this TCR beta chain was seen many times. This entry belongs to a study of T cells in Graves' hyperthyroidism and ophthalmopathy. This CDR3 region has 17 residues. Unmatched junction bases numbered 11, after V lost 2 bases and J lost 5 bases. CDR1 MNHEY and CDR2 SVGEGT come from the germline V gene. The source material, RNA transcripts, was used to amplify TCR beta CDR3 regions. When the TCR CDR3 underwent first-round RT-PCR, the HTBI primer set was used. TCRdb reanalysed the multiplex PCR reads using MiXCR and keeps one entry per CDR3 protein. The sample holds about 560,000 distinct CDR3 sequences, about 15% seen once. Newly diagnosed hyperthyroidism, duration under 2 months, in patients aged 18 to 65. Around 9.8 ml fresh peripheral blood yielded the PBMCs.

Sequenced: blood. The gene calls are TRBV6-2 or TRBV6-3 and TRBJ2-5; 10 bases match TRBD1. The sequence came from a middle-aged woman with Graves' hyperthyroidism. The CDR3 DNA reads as TGTGCCAGCAGTTACGGAGCGGGACAGGGGTTTTCGGAGACCCAGTACTTC. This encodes CASSYGAGQGFSETQYF.